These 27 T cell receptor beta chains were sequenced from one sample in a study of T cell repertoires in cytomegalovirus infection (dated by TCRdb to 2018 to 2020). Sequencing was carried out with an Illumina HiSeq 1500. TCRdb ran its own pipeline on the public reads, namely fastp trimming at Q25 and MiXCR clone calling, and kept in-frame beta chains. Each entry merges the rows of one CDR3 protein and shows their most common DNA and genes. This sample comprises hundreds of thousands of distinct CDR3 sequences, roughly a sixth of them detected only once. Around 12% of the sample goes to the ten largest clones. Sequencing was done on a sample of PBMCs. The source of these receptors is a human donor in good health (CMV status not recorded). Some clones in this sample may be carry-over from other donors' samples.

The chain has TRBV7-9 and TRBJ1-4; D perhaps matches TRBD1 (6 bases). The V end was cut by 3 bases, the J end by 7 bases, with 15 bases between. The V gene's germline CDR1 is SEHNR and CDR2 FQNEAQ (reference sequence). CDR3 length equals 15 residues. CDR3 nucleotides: TGTGCCAGCAGCTTTCAGGGGCTAGTGTTTGAAAAACTGTTTTTT. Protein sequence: CASSFQGLVFEKLFF.

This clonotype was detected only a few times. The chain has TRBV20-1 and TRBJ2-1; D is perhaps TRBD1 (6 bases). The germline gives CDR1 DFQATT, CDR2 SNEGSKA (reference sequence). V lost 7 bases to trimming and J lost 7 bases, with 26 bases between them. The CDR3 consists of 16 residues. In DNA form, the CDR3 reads TGCAGTGTCCGAGGCCCCGCACAGGGAAGGTGGAATGAGCAGTTCTTC. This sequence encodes CSVRGPAQGRWNEQFF.

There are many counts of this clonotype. The CDR3 nucleotides are TGTGCCAGCAGCTTGGAGTATGGTCAAGAGACCCAGTACTTC. Translation gives CASSLEYGQETQYF. The rearrangement joins TRBV5-6 to TRBJ2-5, with D unresolved. The CDR3 runs to 14 residues. V lost 0 bases and J lost 2, with 8 bases in between. The germline CDR1 and CDR2 sequences are SGHDT and YYEEEE.

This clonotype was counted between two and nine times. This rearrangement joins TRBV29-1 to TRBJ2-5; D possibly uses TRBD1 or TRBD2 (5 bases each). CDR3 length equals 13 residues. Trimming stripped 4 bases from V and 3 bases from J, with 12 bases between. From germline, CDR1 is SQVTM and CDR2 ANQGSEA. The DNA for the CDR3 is TGCAGCGTTGGCCCCGGGGCAGAAGAGACCCAGTACTTC. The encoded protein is CSVGPGAEETQYF. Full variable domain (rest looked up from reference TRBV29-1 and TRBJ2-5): SAVISQKPSRDICQRGTSLTIQCQVDSQVTMMFWYRQQPGQSLTLIATANQGSEATYESGFVIDKFPISRPNLTFSTLTVSNMSPEDSSIYLCSVGPGAEETQYFGPGTRLLVL.

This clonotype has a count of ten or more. The CDR3 region has the DNA TGTGCCAGCAGTAGAGGGGGGAGTATTACTGAAGCTTTCTTT. This codes for CASSRGGSITEAFF. This chain joins TRBV28 and TRBJ1-1; perhaps TRBD1 as D (6 bases). Deletions cut 5 bases from V and 5 bases from J, with 15 bases between. CDR1 and CDR2 from the germline V gene are MDHEN and SYDVKM. The length of the CDR3 is 14 residues.

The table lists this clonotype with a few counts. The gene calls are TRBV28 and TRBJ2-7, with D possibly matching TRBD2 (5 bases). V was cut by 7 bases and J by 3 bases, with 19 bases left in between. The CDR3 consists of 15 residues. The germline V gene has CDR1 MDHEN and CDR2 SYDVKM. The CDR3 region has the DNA TGTGCCAGCACTCCCACCCGGGGATATCACTACGAGCAGTACTTC. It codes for CASTPTRGYHYEQYF.

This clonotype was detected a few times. CDR3 nucleotide sequence: TGCAGCGTTGTATTACGGATGAACACTGAAGCTTTCTTT. Protein product: CSVVLRMNTEAFF. The V call is TRBV29-1, the J call TRBJ1-1; D not certain. The CDR3 has 13 amino acids. V shed 4 bases and J shed 0 bases, with 9 bases lying between them. Germline V gene data show CDR1 as SQVTM and CDR2 as ANQGSEA.

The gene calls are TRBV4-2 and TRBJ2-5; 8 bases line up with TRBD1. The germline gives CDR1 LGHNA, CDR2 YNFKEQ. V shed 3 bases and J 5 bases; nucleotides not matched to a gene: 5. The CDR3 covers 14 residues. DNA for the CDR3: TGTGCCAGCAGCCAGGACAGGGTTGGGGAGACCCAGTACTTC. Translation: CASSQDRVGETQYF.

The CDR3, as DNA: TGTGCCAGCAGCTTATCAGCGGGCGCAGATACGCAGTATTTT. Protein product: CASSLSAGADTQYF. V and J are TRBV7-9 and TRBJ2-3; D might be TRBD2 (6 bases). CDR1 is SEHNR, CDR2 FQNEAQ, per germline (reference sequence). The V and J ends lost 2 bases and 4 bases respectively, with 10 bases between them. The CDR3 covers 14 residues.

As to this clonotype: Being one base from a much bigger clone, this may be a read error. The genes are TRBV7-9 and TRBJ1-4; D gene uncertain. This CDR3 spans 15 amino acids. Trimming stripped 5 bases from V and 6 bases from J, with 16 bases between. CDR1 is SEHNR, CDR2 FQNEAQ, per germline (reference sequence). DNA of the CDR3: TGTGCCAGCAGCCCTTCGGGAATGACTGATGAAAAACTGTTTTTT. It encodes CASSPSGMTDEKLFF.

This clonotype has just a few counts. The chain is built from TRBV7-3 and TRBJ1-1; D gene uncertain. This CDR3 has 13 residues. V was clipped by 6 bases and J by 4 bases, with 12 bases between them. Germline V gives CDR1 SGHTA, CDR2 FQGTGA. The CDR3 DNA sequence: TGTGCCAGCAGTTTGGATTGGGGCACTGAAGCTTTCTTT. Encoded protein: CASSLDWGTEAFF. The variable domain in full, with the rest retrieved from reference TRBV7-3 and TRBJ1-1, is GAGVSQTPSNKVTEKGKYVELRCDPISGHTALYWYRQSLGQGPEFLIYFQGTGAADDSGLPNDRFFAVRPEGSVSTLKIQRTERGDSAVYLCASSLDWGTEAFFGQGTRLTVV.

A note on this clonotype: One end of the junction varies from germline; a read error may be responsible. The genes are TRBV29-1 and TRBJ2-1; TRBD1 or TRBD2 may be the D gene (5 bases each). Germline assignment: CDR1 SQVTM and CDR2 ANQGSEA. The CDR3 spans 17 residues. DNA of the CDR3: TGCAGCGTGGAAGGAGATATCGGGACCTTCTCCTACAATGAGCAGTTCTTC. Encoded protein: CSVEGDIGTFSYNEQFF.

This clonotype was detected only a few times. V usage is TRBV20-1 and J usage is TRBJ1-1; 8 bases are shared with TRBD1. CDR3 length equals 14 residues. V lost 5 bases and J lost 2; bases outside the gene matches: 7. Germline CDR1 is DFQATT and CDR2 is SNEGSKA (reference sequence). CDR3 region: CSAQGATGNTEAFF. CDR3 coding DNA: TGCAGTGCTCAGGGGGCTACGGGCAACACTGAAGCTTTCTTT.

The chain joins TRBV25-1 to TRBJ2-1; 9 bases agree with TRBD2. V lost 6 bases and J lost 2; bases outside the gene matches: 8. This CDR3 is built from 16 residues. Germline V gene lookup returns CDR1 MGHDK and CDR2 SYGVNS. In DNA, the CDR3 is TGTGCCAGCAGCAGCTCTAGCGGGGAACCCTACAATGAGCAGTTCTTC. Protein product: CASSSSSGEPYNEQFF. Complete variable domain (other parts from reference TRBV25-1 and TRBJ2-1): EADIYQTPRYLVIGTGKKITLECSQTMGHDKMYWYQQDPGMELHLIHYSYGVNSTEKGDLSSESTVSRIRTEHFPLTLESARPSHTSQYLCASSSSSGEPYNEQFFGPGTRLTVL.

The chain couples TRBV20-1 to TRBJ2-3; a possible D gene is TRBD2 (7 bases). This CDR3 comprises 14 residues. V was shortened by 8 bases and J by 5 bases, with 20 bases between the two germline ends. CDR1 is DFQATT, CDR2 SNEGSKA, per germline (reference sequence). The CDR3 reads CSIQRGGAIDTQYF. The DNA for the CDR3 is TGCAGTATTCAGCGTGGGGGGGCCATAGATACGCAGTATTTT.

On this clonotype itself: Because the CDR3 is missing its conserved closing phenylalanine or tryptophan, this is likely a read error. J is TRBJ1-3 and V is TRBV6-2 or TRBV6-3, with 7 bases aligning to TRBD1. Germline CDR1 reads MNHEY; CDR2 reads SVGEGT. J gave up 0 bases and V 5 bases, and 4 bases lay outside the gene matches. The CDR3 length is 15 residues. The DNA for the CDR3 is TGTGCCAGCAGTCCGGGACAGTTCTCTGGAAACACCATATATTCT. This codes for CASSPGQFSGNTIYS.

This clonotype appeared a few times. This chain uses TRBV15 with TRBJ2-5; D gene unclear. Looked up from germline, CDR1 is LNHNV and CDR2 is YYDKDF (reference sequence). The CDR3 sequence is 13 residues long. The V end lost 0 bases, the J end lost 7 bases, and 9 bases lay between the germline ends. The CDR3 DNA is TGTGCCACCAGCAGAGATAATTATGCGACCCAGTACTTC. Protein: CATSRDNYATQYF.

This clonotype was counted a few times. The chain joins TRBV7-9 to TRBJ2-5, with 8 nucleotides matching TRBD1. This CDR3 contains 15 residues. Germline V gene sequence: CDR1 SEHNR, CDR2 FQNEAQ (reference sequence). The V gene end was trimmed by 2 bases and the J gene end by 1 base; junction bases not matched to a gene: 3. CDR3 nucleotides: TGTGCCAGCAGCTTACGGGGACAGGTCCAAGAGACCCAGTACTTC. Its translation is CASSLRGQVQETQYF.

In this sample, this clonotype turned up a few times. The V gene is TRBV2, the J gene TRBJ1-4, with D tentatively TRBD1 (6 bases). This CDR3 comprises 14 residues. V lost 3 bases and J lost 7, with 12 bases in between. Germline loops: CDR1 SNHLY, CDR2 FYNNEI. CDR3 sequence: CASSEGAAGEKLFF. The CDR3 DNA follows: TGTGCCAGCAGTGAGGGGGCGGCTGGTGAAAAACTGTTTTTT.

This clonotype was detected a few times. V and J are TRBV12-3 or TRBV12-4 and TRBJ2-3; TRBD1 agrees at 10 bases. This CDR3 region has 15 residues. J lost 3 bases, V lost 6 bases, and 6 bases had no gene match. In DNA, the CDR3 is TGTGCCAGCAGATACGGACAGGGGGTAACAGATACGCAGTATTTT. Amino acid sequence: CASRYGQGVTDTQYF.

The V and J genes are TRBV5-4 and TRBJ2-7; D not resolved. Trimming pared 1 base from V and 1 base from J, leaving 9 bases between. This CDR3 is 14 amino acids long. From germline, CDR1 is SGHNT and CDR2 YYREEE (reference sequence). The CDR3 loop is CASSLSQASYEQYF. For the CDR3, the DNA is TGTGCCAGCAGCTTGAGCCAGGCGTCCTACGAGCAGTACTTC.

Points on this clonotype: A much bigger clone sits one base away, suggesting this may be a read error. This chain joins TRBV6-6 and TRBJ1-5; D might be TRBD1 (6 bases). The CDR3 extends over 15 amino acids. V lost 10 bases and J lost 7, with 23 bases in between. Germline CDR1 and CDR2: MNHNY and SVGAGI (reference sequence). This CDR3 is CATNTGTRINQPQHF. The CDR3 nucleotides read TGTGCCACCAACACCGGGACACGGATCAACCAGCCCCAGCATTTT.

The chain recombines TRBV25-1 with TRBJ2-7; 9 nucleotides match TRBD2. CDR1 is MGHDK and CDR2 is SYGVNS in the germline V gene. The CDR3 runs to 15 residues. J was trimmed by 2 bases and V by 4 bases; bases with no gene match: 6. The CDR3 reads CASSVAGGGPYEQYF. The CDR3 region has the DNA TGTGCCAGCAGTGTCGCGGGAGGGGGGCCCTACGAGCAGTACTTC.

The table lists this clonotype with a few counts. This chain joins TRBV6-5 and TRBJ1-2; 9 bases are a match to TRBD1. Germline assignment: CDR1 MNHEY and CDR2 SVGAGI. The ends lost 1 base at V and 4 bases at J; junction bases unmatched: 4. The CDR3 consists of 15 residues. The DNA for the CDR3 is TGTGCCAGCAGTTACTATCCGACAGGGGGCTATGGCTACACCTTC. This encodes CASSYYPTGGYGYTF.

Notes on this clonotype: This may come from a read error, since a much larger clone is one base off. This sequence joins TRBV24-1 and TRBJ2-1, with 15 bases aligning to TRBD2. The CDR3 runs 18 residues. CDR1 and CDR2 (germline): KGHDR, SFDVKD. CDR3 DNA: TGTGCCACCAGTGACTCCGGGACTAGCGGGGGGTCTTACAGTGAGCAGTTCTTC. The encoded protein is CATSDSGTSGGSYSEQFF.

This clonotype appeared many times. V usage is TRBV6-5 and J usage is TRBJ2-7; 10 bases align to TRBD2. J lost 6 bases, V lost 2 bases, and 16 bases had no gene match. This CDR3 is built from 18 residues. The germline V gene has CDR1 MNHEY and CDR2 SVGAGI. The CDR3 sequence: CASSYRPAGGPRSSEQYF. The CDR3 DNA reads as TGTGCCAGCAGTTACCGTCCAGCGGGGGGGCCTAGGTCGAGCGAGCAGTACTTC.

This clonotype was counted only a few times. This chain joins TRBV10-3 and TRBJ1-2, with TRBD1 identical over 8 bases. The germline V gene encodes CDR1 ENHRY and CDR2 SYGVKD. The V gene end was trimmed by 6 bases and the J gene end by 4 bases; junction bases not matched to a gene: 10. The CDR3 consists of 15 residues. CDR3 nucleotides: TGTGCCATCAGCCGAGACAGGGGAGGAGTCTATGGCTACACCTTC. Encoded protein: CAISRDRGGVYGYTF.